This T cell receptor beta chain was captured in a study of cytomegalovirus exposure and HLA in healthy donors. Study in general: The platform used for the approximately 130 validation repertoires matched that of the roughly 720 first-cohort repertoires, a later analysis reported.

Assay: immunoSEQ multiplex PCR; the TCRdb copy retains only in-frame clones and omits some. The sample lists 40,000 to 60,000 clones; around 94% were seen once. The CDR3 runs 14 residues. Germline trimming cut 3 bases from V and 3 bases from J; bases unmatched to any gene: 6. Germline CDR1 is SGHKS and CDR2 is YYEKEE (reference sequence). The genes are TRBV5-5 and TRBJ2-7; 7 bases agree with TRBD1. The sample consisted of PBMCs. The clonotype was recovered from a woman between 18 and 30 years old in good health and CMV-seropositive. The CDR3 DNA sequence: TGTGCCAGCAGCTCCCACGGACAGGTCTACGAGCAGTACTTC. Translating it yields CASSSHGQVYEQYF. Full variable domain (outside the CDR3, taken from reference TRBV5-5 and TRBJ2-7): DAGVTQSPTHLIKTRGQQVTLRCSPISGHKSVSWYQQVLGQGPQFIFQYYEKEERGRGNFPDRFSARQFPNYSSELNVNALLLGDSALYLCASSSHGQVYEQYFGPGTRLTVT.